This T cell receptor (beta chain) was sequenced for a study of regulatory T cells in long-lasting Graves disease. Study-wide context: Graves' patients, newly diagnosed, had taken antithyroid drugs under 3 months. Broader study findings: Since the sample size was small, accuracy may have been reduced. The study found TRBV28, TRBJ1-2 and TRBJ2-5 favored in persistent disease.

Noted time point: newly diagnosed GD, antithyroid drugs for less than 3 months. Scientists built the TCR library using RNA that was extracted from PBMCs. To make TCR beta libraries, researchers used iRepertoire HTBI primers and Arm-PCR of CDR3 regions. Each CDR3 protein is one row after TCRdb ran MiXCR on the multiplex PCR reads. Of a few hundred thousand distinct CDR3 sequences listed, over 14% are singletons. This clonotype was observed many times. Its antigen is still unknown. CDR3 size: 15 residues. The V gene lost 2 bases and the J gene lost 3 bases, with 13 bases spanning the gap. Germline values: CDR1 KGHSH, CDR2 LQKENI. These data also featured in a second study, about T cells in Graves' hyperthyroidism and ophthalmopathy.

This TCR was sampled from a woman between 40 and 50 years old with Graves disease. Sequencing used peripheral blood mononuclear cells (PBMCs), obtained at new diagnosis, from a patient treated with antithyroid drugs. The chain couples TRBV18 to TRBJ1-1; the D gene is possibly TRBD1 (6 bases). The CDR3 bases are TGTGCCAGCTCACCAGGTGGGGGGCGCGACACTGAAGCTTTCTTT. Protein product: CASSPGGGRDTEAFF.